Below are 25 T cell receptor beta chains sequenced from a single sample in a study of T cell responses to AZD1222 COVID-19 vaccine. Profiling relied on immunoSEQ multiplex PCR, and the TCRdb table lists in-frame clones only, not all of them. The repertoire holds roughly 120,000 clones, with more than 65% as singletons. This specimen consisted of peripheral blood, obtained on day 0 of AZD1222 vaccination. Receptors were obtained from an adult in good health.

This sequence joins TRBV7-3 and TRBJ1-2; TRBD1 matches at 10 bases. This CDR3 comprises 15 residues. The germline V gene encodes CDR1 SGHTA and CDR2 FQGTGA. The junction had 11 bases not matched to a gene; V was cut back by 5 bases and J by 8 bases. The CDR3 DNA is TGTGCCAGCAGCCCGGGACAGGGGACCCCGGAAGGCTACACCTTC. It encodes CASSPGQGTPEGYTF.

The CDR3, as DNA: TGTGCCAGCAGCTTAGGGGACCCCAGGACTGAAGCTTTCTTT. Protein product: CASSLGDPRTEAFF. J is TRBJ1-1 and V is TRBV6-5; tentative D call: TRBD1 (5 bases). The CDR3 runs 14 residues. The germline V gene has CDR1 MNHEY and CDR2 SVGAGI. Trimming left V 6 bases short and J 5 bases short, with 16 bases between.

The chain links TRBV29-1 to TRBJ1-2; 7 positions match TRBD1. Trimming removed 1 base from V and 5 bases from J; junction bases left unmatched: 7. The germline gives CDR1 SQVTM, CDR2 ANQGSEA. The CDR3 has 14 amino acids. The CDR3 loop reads CSVEGTGYRYGYTF. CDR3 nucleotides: TGCAGCGTTGAAGGGACAGGATATCGGTATGGCTACACCTTC.

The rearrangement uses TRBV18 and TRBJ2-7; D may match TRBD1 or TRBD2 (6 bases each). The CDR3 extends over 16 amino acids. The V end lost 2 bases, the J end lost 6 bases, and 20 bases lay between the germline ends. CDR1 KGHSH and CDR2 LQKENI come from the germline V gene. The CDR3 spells CASSPEGRAGGGEQYF. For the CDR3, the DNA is TGTGCCAGCTCACCAGAAGGACGGGCCGGAGGGGGCGAGCAGTACTTC.

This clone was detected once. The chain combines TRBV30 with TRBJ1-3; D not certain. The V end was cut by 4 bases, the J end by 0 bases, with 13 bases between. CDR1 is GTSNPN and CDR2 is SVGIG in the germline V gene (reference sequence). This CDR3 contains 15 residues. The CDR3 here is CAWNSGRTSGNTIYF. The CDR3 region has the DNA TGTGCCTGGAATTCGGGCAGGACCTCTGGAAACACCATATATTTT.

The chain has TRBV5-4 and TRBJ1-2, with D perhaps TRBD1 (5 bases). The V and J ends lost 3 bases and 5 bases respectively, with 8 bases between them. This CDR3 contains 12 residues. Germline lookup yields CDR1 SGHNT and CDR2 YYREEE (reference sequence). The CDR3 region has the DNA TGTGCCAGCAGCTGGGGGGAGTATGGCTACACCTTC. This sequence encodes CASSWGEYGYTF.

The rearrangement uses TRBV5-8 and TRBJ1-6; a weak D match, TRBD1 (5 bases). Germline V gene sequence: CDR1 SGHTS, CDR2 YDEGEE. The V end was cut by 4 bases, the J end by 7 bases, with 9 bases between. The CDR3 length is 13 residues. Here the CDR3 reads CASSPRQNSPLHF. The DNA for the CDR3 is TGTGCCAGCAGCCCCAGACAGAATTCACCCCTCCACTTT. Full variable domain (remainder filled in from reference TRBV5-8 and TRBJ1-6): EAGVTQSPTHLIKTRGQQATLRCSPISGHTSVYWYQQALGLGLQFLLWYDEGEERNRGNFPPRFSGRQFPNYSSELNVNALELEDSALYLCASSPRQNSPLHFGNGTRLTVT.

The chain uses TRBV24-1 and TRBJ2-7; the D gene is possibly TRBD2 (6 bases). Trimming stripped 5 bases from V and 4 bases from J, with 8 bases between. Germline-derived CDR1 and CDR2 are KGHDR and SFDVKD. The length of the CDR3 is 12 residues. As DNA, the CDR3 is TGTGCCACCAGTGGTGGGGGGTACGAGCAGTACTTC. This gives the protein CATSGGGYEQYF.

CDR3 DNA sequence: TGTGCCAGCAGCCGGGGGCCTGGCTACACCTTC. Its translation: CASSRGPGYTF. The chain has TRBV3-1 (or the pseudogene TRBV3-2) and TRBJ1-2; D may be TRBD1 (6 bases). Between the trimmed V and J ends, which lost 4 bases and 7 bases, there was a span of 7 bases. This CDR3 is 11 amino acids long. From germline, CDR1 is LGHDT and CDR2 YNNKEL (reference sequence).

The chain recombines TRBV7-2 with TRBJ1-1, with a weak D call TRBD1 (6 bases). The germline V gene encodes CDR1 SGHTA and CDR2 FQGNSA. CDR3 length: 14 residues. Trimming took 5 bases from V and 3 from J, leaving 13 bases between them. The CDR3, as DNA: TGTGCCAGCAGCCTCCGGTACAGGGACACTGAAGCTTTCTTT. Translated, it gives CASSLRYRDTEAFF.

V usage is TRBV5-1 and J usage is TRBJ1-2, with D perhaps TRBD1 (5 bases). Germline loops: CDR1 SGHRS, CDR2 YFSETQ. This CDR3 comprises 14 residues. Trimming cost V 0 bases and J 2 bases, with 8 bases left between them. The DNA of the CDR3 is TGCGCCAGCAGCTTGGGGGACGGAAACTATGGCTACACCTTC. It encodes CASSLGDGNYGYTF.

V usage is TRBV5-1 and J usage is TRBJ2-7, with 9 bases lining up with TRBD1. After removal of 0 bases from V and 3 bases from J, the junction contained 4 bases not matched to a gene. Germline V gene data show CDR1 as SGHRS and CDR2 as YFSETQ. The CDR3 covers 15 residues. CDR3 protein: CASSLGDRENYEQYF. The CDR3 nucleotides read TGCGCCAGCAGCTTGGGGGACAGGGAAAACTACGAGCAGTACTTC.

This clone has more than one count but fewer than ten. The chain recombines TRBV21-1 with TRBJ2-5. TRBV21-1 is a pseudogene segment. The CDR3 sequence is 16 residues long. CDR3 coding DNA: TGTGCCAGCAGCAAAGTGGGGGTTCTGGCTGGAGAGACCCAGTACTTC. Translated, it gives CASSKVGVLAGETQYF.

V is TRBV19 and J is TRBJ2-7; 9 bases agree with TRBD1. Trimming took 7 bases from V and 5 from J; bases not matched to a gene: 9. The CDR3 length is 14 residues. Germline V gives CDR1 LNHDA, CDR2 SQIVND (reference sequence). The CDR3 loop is CASNQPGQGNEQYF. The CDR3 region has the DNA TGTGCCAGTAATCAACCGGGACAGGGTAACGAGCAGTACTTC.

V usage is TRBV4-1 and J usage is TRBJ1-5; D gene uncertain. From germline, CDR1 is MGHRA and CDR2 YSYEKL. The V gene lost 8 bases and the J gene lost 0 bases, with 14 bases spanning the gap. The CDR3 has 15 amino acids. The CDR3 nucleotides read TGCGCCAGCGGCACAGAGCCTTCTAGCAATCAGCCCCAGCATTTT. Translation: CASGTEPSSNQPQHF.

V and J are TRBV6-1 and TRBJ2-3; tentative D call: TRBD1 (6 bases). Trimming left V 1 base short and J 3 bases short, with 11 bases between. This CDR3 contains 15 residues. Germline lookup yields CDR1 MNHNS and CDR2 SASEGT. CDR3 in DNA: TGTGCCAGCAGTGAAGGTGGGGGCCTTACAGATACGCAGTATTTT. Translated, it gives CASSEGGGLTDTQYF.

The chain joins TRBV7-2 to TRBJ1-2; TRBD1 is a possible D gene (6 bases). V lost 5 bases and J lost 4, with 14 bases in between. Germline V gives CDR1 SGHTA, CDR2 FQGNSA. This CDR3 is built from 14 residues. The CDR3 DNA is TGTGCCAGCAGCCAAGATACAGGGTCCTATGGCTACACCTTC. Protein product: CASSQDTGSYGYTF.

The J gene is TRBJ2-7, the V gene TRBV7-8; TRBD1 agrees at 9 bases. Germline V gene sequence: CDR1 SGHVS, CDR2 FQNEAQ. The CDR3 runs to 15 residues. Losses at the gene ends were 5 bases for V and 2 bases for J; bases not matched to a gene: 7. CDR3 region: CASSPGTGLPYEQYF. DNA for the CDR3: TGTGCCAGCAGCCCCGGGACAGGGCTCCCCTACGAGCAGTACTTC.

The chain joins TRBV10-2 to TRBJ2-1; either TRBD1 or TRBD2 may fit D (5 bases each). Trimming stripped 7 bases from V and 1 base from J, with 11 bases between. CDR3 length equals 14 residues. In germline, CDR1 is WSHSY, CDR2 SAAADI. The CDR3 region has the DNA TGCGCCAGCAAAGGGACCTATTCCTACAATGAGCAGTTCTTC. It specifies CASKGTYSYNEQFF.

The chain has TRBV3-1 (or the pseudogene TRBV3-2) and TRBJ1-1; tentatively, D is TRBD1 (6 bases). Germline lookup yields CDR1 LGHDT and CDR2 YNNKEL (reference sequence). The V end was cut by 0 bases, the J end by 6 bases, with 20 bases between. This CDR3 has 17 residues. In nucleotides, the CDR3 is TGTGCCAGCAGCCAAGATCCCCCCGGAGGACAGCTGGCTGAAGCTTTCTTT. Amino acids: CASSQDPPGGQLAEAFF.

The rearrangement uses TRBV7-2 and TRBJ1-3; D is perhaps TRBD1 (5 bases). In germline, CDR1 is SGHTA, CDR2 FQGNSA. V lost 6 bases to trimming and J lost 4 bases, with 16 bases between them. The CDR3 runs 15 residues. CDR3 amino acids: CASSLTGSTGNTIYF. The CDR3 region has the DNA TGTGCCAGCAGTCTTACAGGATCGACGGGAAACACCATATATTTT.

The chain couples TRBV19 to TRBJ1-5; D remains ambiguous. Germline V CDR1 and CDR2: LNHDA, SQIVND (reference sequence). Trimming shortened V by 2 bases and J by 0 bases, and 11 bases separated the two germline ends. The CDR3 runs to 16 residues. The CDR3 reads CASSIISSDSNQPQHF. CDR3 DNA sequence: TGTGCCAGTAGTATAATAAGCAGTGATAGCAATCAGCCCCAGCATTTT.

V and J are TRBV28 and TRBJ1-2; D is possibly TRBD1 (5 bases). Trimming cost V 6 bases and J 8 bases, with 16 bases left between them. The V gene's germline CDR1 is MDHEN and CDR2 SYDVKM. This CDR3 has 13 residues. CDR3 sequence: CASSPPGLRGYTF. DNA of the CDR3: TGTGCCAGCAGCCCGCCAGGGCTTAGGGGCTACACCTTC.

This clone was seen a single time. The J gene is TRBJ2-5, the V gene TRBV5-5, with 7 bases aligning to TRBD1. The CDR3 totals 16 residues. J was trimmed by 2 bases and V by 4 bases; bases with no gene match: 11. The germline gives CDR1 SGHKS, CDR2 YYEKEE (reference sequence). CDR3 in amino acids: CASSPTGTAEQETQYF. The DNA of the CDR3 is TGTGCCAGCAGCCCGACCGGGACAGCCGAACAAGAGACCCAGTACTTC. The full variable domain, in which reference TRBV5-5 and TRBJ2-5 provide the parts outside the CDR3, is DAGVTQSPTHLIKTRGQQVTLRCSPISGHKSVSWYQQVLGQGPQFIFQYYEKEERGRGNFPDRFSARQFPNYSSELNVNALLLGDSALYLCASSPTGTAEQETQYFGPGTRLLVL.

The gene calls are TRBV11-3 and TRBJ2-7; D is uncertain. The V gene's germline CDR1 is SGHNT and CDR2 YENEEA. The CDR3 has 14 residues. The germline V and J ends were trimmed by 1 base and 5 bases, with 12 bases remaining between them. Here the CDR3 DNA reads TGTGCCAGCAGCTTAGTAACCGATGGCGACGAGCAGTACTTC. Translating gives CASSLVTDGDEQYF.